Listed here are 23 T cell receptor beta chains from one sample, sequenced in a study of blood T cell repertoires in COVID-19. Generated by immunoSEQ multiplex PCR, the TCRdb table keeps only in-frame clones and is missing some. This table holds about 440,000 clones, roughly nine tenths found once. Sequenced: PBMCs or T cells enriched from blood (not recorded which). The source is a woman younger than 35 with acute COVID-19.

The rearrangement links TRBV15 to TRBJ1-4, with D possibly matching TRBD1 (5 bases). The germline V and J ends were trimmed by 5 bases and 7 bases, with 17 bases remaining between them. Per the germline V gene, CDR1 is LNHNV and CDR2 is YYDKDF (reference sequence). The CDR3 length is 15 residues. The CDR3 reads CATSPRAGLSEKLFF. As DNA, the CDR3 is TGTGCCACCAGCCCCCGGGCAGGGCTGAGTGAAAAACTGTTTTTT.

V gene TRBV18 combines with J gene TRBJ2-7, with 9 bases lining up with TRBD2. This CDR3 comprises 15 residues. Germline-derived CDR1 and CDR2 are KGHSH and LQKENI. With V trimmed by 4 bases and J by 4 bases, 8 bases remained unmatched. As DNA, the CDR3 is TGTGCCAGCTCACAATTGGTAGCGGGGGATTACGAGCAGTACTTC. This encodes CASSQLVAGDYEQYF.

This clone was seen only a few times. This chain connects TRBV9 to TRBJ2-2; unclear D gene. The germline V and J ends were trimmed by 4 bases and 6 bases, with 10 bases remaining between them. The CDR3 runs 13 residues. CDR1 is SGDLS, CDR2 YYNGEE, per germline. CDR3 nucleotide sequence: TGTGCCAGCAGCCTCCCTGTTCCCGGGGAGCTGTTTTTT. Protein product: CASSLPVPGELFF.

The V and J genes are TRBV5-6 and TRBJ1-6, with TRBD1 matching over 7 bases. The CDR3 totals 16 residues. Germline-derived CDR1 and CDR2 are SGHDT and YYEEEE. The V segment lost 1 base and the J segment 0 bases; nucleotides outside the gene matches: 1. In DNA, the CDR3 is TGTGCCAGCAGCTTGTCAGGGGGCTCCTATAATTCACCCCTCCACTTT. Amino acid sequence: CASSLSGGSYNSPLHF.

The chain recombines TRBV7-2 with TRBJ2-2, with 14 positions matching TRBD2. Germline CDR1 reads SGHTA; CDR2 reads FQGNSA. V lost 8 bases, J lost 1 base, and 6 bases stayed unmatched. The CDR3 is 17 amino acids. The CDR3 DNA follows: TGTGCCAGCGCCGCGGGACTAGCGGGGGTGAACACCGGGGAGCTGTTTTTT. It translates to CASAAGLAGVNTGELFF.

The rearrangement links TRBV28 to TRBJ1-5, with 8 bases aligning to TRBD1. The CDR3 is made up of 15 amino acids. Germline trimming cut 6 bases from V and 7 bases from J; bases unmatched to any gene: 11. CDR1 and CDR2 from the germline V gene are MDHEN and SYDVKM. CDR3 in DNA: TGTGCCAGCAGGGGATACGGACAGGGAAGGCAGCCCCAGCATTTT. This encodes CASRGYGQGRQPQHF.

The chain has TRBV5-8 and TRBJ2-7; perhaps TRBD1 as D (6 bases). CDR1 is SGHTS, CDR2 YDEGEE, per germline. CDR3 length equals 9 residues. With 7 bases removed from V and 13 bases from J, the gap between germline ends came to 12 bases. CDR3 protein: CASEGQSYF. CDR3 bases: TGTGCCAGCGAAGGACAGAGCTACTTC.

V gene TRBV6-6 combines with J gene TRBJ2-1; D perhaps matches TRBD2 (7 bases). Germline CDR1 and CDR2: MNHNY and SVGAGI (reference sequence). V was trimmed by 8 bases and J by 4 bases, leaving 18 bases between them. The CDR3 runs 15 residues. The CDR3 loop reads CASGGGGLSYNEQFF. Written as DNA, the CDR3 is TGTGCCAGCGGGGGAGGGGGGTTGTCTTACAATGAGCAGTTCTTC.

The chain couples TRBV27 to TRBJ2-1; 9 bases agree with TRBD2. Germline CDR1 and CDR2: MNHEY and SMNVEV (reference sequence). The CDR3 spans 20 residues. J was trimmed by 6 bases and V by 2 bases; bases with no gene match: 20. The DNA for the CDR3 is TGTGCCAGCAGTTTAGGTGGTGGTAGCGGGAGTTTTGGGAGTCGCAATGAGCAGTTCTTC. This encodes CASSLGGGSGSFGSRNEQFF.

This chain links TRBV27 with TRBJ1-4; D unresolved. The germline V and J ends were trimmed by 5 bases and 8 bases, with 12 bases remaining between them. Germline V gene data show CDR1 as MNHEY and CDR2 as SMNVEV (reference sequence). This CDR3 contains 13 residues. The CDR3 protein is CASSQLDREKLFF. CDR3 DNA: TGTGCCAGCAGTCAACTAGACCGAGAAAAACTGTTTTTT.

CDR3 sequence (DNA): TGCAGTGCTAGTGAACAGGGTGTTTGGAAGACCCAGTACTTC. Its translation: CSASEQGVWKTQYF. This sequence joins TRBV20-1 and TRBJ2-5, with D possibly TRBD1 on 6 matching bases. The germline CDR1 and CDR2 sequences are DFQATT and SNEGSKA (reference sequence). The CDR3 totals 14 residues. V was cut by 3 bases and J by 6 bases, with 17 bases left in between.

The rearrangement uses TRBV2 and TRBJ2-7, with 8 positions matching TRBD1. Germline values: CDR1 SNHLY, CDR2 FYNNEI. V lost 6 bases, J lost 5 bases, and 9 bases stayed unmatched. This CDR3 is built from 14 residues. CDR3 sequence (DNA): TGTGCCAGCAGCCCGGGACAGGTCTTCCACGAGCAGTACTTC. It translates to CASSPGQVFHEQYF.

This rearrangement joins TRBV5-6 to TRBJ1-2, with 7 bases lining up with TRBD1. The CDR3 loop spans 16 amino acids. V lost 0 bases, J lost 2 bases, and 7 bases stayed unmatched. The V gene's germline CDR1 is SGHDT and CDR2 YYEEEE. The CDR3 protein is CASSLGQGQDNYGYTF. The CDR3 nucleotides are TGTGCCAGCAGCTTGGGACAGGGACAAGACAACTATGGCTACACCTTC.

The V gene is TRBV7-9, the J gene TRBJ1-5; D perhaps matches TRBD1 (5 bases). Trimming took off 1 base at V and 6 bases at J, with 13 bases between the two ends. CDR3 length equals 15 residues. Germline loops: CDR1 SEHNR, CDR2 FQNEAQ (reference sequence). The CDR3 sequence is CASSLGEGAGQPQHF. The CDR3 DNA sequence: TGTGCCAGCAGCTTAGGGGAAGGGGCCGGTCAGCCCCAGCATTTT. Variable domain in full (rest from reference TRBV7-9 and TRBJ1-5): DTGVSQNPRHKITKRGQNVTFRCDPISEHNRLYWYRQTLGQGPEFLTYFQNEAQLEKSRLLSDRFSAERPKGSFSTLEIQRTEQGDSAMYLCASSLGEGAGQPQHFGDGTRLSIL.

Concerning this clone itself: Other DNA sequences in this sample translate to the same CDR3. The rearrangement uses TRBV12-3 or TRBV12-4 and TRBJ1-1, with D perhaps matching TRBD1 (5 bases). The CDR3 length is 13 residues. The V gene lost 3 bases and the J gene lost 2 bases, with 7 bases spanning the gap. The CDR3 protein is CASSFGGNTEAFF. The CDR3 coding sequence is TGTGCCAGCAGTTTCGGGGGAAACACTGAAGCTTTCTTT.

V gene TRBV10-3 combines with J gene TRBJ2-4; perhaps TRBD1 as D (6 bases). This CDR3 is built from 14 residues. Trimming shortened V by 5 bases and J by 5 bases, and 13 bases separated the two germline ends. Germline V gene sequence: CDR1 ENHRY, CDR2 SYGVKD. The CDR3 region has the DNA TGTGCCATCAGTCAACAGGGTTTACAAAACATTCAGTACTTC. It is translated as CAISQQGLQNIQYF.

The chain couples TRBV4-3 to TRBJ2-1; maybe TRBD2 (5 bases). V shed 0 bases and J shed 9 bases, with 18 bases lying between them. This CDR3 is 16 amino acids long. CDR1 LGHNA and CDR2 YSLEER come from the germline V gene. The CDR3 region has the DNA TGCGCCAGCAGCCAAGAAATTCGGCGGGCCACCGGTGAGCAGTTCTTC. It yields the protein CASSQEIRRATGEQFF.

The chain carries TRBV3-1 (or the pseudogene TRBV3-2) and TRBJ2-1; weak D call: TRBD1 (5 bases). V lost 4 bases, J lost 0 bases, and 7 bases lay in between. CDR1 and CDR2 from the germline V gene are LGHDT and YNNKEL (reference sequence). This CDR3 has 14 residues. The CDR3 sequence is CASSRQSSYNEQFF. The CDR3 DNA follows: TGTGCCAGCAGCCGACAGAGCTCCTACAATGAGCAGTTCTTC.

This clone was recorded many times. This sequence joins TRBV7-9 and TRBJ1-5; D not resolved. CDR3 size: 16 residues. Germline values: CDR1 SEHNR, CDR2 FQNEAQ (reference sequence). Trimming took 0 bases from V and 3 from J, leaving 12 bases between them. CDR3 DNA sequence: TGTGCCAGCAGCTTAGCGCTCGGGAGACTCAATCAGCCCCAGCATTTT. Amino acids: CASSLALGRLNQPQHF. Full variable domain (outside the CDR3, taken from reference TRBV7-9 and TRBJ1-5): DTGVSQNPRHKITKRGQNVTFRCDPISEHNRLYWYRQTLGQGPEFLTYFQNEAQLEKSRLLSDRFSAERPKGSFSTLEIQRTEQGDSAMYLCASSLALGRLNQPQHFGDGTRLSIL.

The chain employs TRBV10-3 and TRBJ2-7, with D maybe TRBD2 (5 bases). Trimming took off 4 bases at V and 7 bases at J, with 17 bases between the two ends. The germline CDR1 and CDR2 sequences are ENHRY and SYGVKD. CDR3 length: 14 residues. The CDR3 coding sequence is TGTGCCATCAGTGTCCGACTACCCCCTATGGAGCAGTACTTC. Translated: CAISVRLPPMEQYF.

The V and J genes are TRBV29-1 and TRBJ2-5; D remains unclear. The V and J ends lost 3 bases and 5 bases respectively, with 7 bases between them. This CDR3 region has 11 residues. Germline V gene sequence: CDR1 SQVTM, CDR2 ANQGSEA. CDR3 sequence (DNA): TGCAGCGTTGAGAACGGGGAGACCCAGTACTTC. Translating gives CSVENGETQYF.

The rearrangement joins TRBV27 to TRBJ1-2, with TRBD1 matching 10 bases. V lost 4 bases to trimming and J lost 6 bases; unmatched junction nucleotides: 5. Germline lookup yields CDR1 MNHEY and CDR2 SMNVEV (reference sequence). CDR3 length equals 14 residues. The CDR3 is CASSWGQGLHGYTF. CDR3 in DNA: TGTGCCAGCAGTTGGGGACAGGGGCTTCATGGCTACACCTTC.

This sequence joins TRBV9 and TRBJ1-2; D remains ambiguous. The CDR3 has 13 amino acids. Deletions cut 4 bases from V and 4 bases from J, with 11 bases between. From germline, CDR1 is SGDLS and CDR2 YYNGEE. In nucleotides, the CDR3 is TGTGCCAGCAGCCCGACCGACTTCTATGGCTACACCTTC. This translates into CASSPTDFYGYTF.